This is a list of T cell receptor beta chains from one sample in a study of shared T cell receptors in the human thymus. The table came from immunoSEQ multiplex PCR; TCRdb's copy has only in-frame clones and leaves some out. This sample yields approximately 730,000 clones, of which approximately 83% are seen a single time; around 0.01% belongs to the top ten. This sample was also put to use in a study of human thymus T cells.

What was sequenced was thymocytes. The receptors stem from a girl under two years old with a congenital heart defect. Each CDR3 is given with its conserved first and last residue. D genes are given only for firm matches. The listing skips clone size in some rows; elsewhere it reads once, few, many or a size class.

D gene	clone size	J gene	V gene	CDR3 DNA	CDR3 protein
TRBD1	-	TRBJ1-6	TRBV27	TGTGCCAGCAGTTTATGTAGGGGGCGATTATGGCCCTCACCCCTCCACTTT	CASSLCRGRLWPSPLHF
TRBD1	-	TRBJ1-2	TRBV7-9	TGTGCCAGCAGCCACACAGGGGGCGAAGACTATGGCTACACCTTC	CASSHTGGEDYGYTF
-	-	TRBJ2-5	TRBV6-5	TGTGCCAGCAGTTACGCGGACCAAGAGACCCAGTACTTC	CASSYADQETQYF
-	-	TRBJ1-2	TRBV10-3	TGTGCCATCAGTGAGTGCCAGTACGGCTACACCTTC	CAISECQYGYTF
-	once	TRBJ1-4	TRBV5-6	TGTGCCAGCAGCTTGGTGGGAGCAACTAATGAAAAACTGTTTTTT	CASSLVGATNEKLFF
TRBD2	-	TRBJ2-3	TRBV2	TGTGCCAGCAGGGGGGGACTAGCGGGAGCAGATACGCAGTATTTT	CASRGGLAGADTQYF
-	-	TRBJ2-6	TRBV7-9	TGTGCCAGCAGCTTAAGTGGGGACACTTTCTTCTCTGGGGCCAACGTCCTGACTTTC	CASSLSGDTFFSGANVLTF
TRBD2	once	TRBJ2-1	TRBV27	TGTGCCAGCAGTTTTGTGATGACTAGCGGGGGCACCTACAATGAGCAGTTCTTC	CASSFVMTSGGTYNEQFF
-	-	TRBJ1-6	TRBV18	TGTGCCAGCTCACCAGGAGGAATGGAGCCCCTCCACTTT	CASSPGGMEPLHF
TRBD1	-	TRBJ2-3	TRBV5-6	TGTGCCAGCAGCTTGGTTGGGACAGGGGAGTATTTT	CASSLVGTGEYF
TRBD1	-	TRBJ1-3	TRBV19	TGTGCCAGTATCTCCACCGGGACAGAGAGGAACACCATATATTTT	CASISTGTERNTIYF
TRBD1	few	TRBJ1-5	TRBV9	TGTGCCAGCAGCGTAGAGGGGACAGTTAATCAGCCCCAGCATTTT	CASSVEGTVNQPQHF
-	-	TRBJ1-3	TRBV5-6	TGTGCCAGCAGCTTAGGTTCAGGTGGCTCTGGAAACACCATATATTTT	CASSLGSGGSGNTIYF
TRBD2	-	TRBJ2-3	TRBV27	TGTGCCAGCAGTTCACCCCGTGGACTAGCGGGGGGATATACGCAGTATTTT	CASSSPRGLAGGYTQYF
-	few	TRBJ2-7	TRBV7-9	TGTGCCAGCAGCCAAAGCCCCGGGACTGAAGCCTACGAGCAGTACTTC	CASSQSPGTEAYEQYF
TRBD1	-	TRBJ1-1	TRBV5-6	TGTGCCAGCAGCCCAGCGACAGGGGAAGCTTTCTTT	CASSPATGEAFF
-	-	TRBJ1-6	TRBV5-6	TGTGCCAGCAGCTGGCGGGAGGGGGTGAATTCACCCCTCCACTTT	CASSWREGVNSPLHF
-	few	TRBJ1-1	TRBV4-3	TGCGCCAGCAGCCTTAGGACTAGAGACACTGAAGCTTTCTTT	CASSLRTRDTEAFF
-	once	TRBJ1-1	TRBV19	TGTGCCAGTAGTATTATCGGCGGGGGGTATACTGAAGCTTTCTTT	CASSIIGGGYTEAFF
-	-	TRBJ1-1	TRBV4-1	TGCGCCAGCAGCCAAGAATATCTCCAGACTAGAGGAACCATGAACACTGAAGCTTTCTTT	CASSQEYLQTRGTMNTEAFF
TRBD1	-	TRBJ1-1	TRBV6-6	TGTGCCAGCAGTGGACAGGGGGTTGACACTGAAGCTTTCTTT	CASSGQGVDTEAFF
TRBD2	once	TRBJ2-3	TRBV11-3	TGTGCCAGCAGCTTATCTCGGGGGGGCCCTAGCACAGATACGCAGTATTTT	CASSLSRGGPSTDTQYF
TRBD1	-	TRBJ1-1	TRBV19	TGTGCCAGTAGTCTCAAACGGGGACAGGGCCGCCGGGGGATAATGATGAACACTGAAGCTTTCTTT	CASSLKRGQGRRGIMMNTEAFF
TRBD1	-	TRBJ1-6	TRBV2	TGTGCCAGCAGTTCTCCTACAGGGGTTCCCCTCCACTTT	CASSSPTGVPLHF
-	-	TRBJ1-1	TRBV28	TGTGCCAGCAGTCACGTCGCTCGGCGGACTGAAGCTTTCTTT	CASSHVARRTEAFF
-	-	TRBJ1-1	TRBV19	TGTGCCAGTAGCCAATTGGAGGAGGACACTGAAGCTTTCTTT	CASSQLEEDTEAFF
-	-	TRBJ1-2	TRBV18	TGTGCCAGCTCACCACTCGGCGGGGGGGCTAACTATGGCTACACCTTC	CASSPLGGGANYGYTF
-	-	TRBJ1-1	TRBV28	TGTGCCAGCAGTTTATTAAACACTGAAGCTTTCTTT	CASSLLNTEAFF